Shown below are 20 T cell receptor beta chains from a single sample sequenced in a study of cytomegalovirus exposure and HLA in healthy donors. This PCR relied on a set of 60 Vbeta primers and 13 Jbeta primers. Here immunoSEQ multiplex PCR was the method, and the copy in TCRdb shows in-frame clones only, minus some. Altogether some 77,000 clones are present, about 80% being singletons, with the ten largest covering roughly 30%. Sequenced: PBMCs. The receptors were gathered from a man aged 50-59 years in good health and CMV-seropositive.

The V and J genes are TRBV2 and TRBJ2-5; 8 bases are shared with TRBD1. The last part of the DNA fits TRBJ2-7 better; the J call may be wrong. This CDR3 has 13 residues. Germline V CDR1 and CDR2: SNHLY, FYNNEI. This CDR3 reads CASSGTGYDEQYF. In DNA, the CDR3 is TGTGCCAGCAGTGGGACAGGGTACGACGAGCAGTACTTC.

The CDR3 loop reads CASSDGVTGLDEKLFF. The CDR3 coding sequence is TGTGCCAGCAGTGACGGCGTGACAGGGTTGGATGAAAAACTGTTTTTT. The V gene is TRBV25-1, the J gene TRBJ1-4, with 7 bases identical to TRBD1. Germline CDR1 is MGHDK and CDR2 is SYGVNS. V shed 3 bases and J 6 bases; nucleotides not matched to a gene: 10. This CDR3 has 16 residues.

The V call is TRBV10-3, the J call TRBJ1-2, with a possible D match to TRBD1 (6 bases). V shed 10 bases and J shed 4 bases, with 28 bases lying between them. Per germline, CDR1 ENHRY and CDR2 SYGVKD. The CDR3 spans 17 residues. The CDR3 sequence is CASHGALGQLLRYGYTF. In nucleotides, the CDR3 is TGTGCCAGCCATGGGGCGTTAGGACAGCTACTTCGCTATGGCTACACCTTC.

This chain joins TRBV2 and TRBJ2-3; D is perhaps TRBD1 (5 bases). This CDR3 has 11 amino acids. V was trimmed by 10 bases and J by 4 bases, leaving 9 bases between them. Per germline, CDR1 SNHLY and CDR2 FYNNEI. CDR3: CATQGADTQYF. The CDR3 DNA reads TGTGCCACCCAAGGGGCAGATACGCAGTATTTT.

The chain couples TRBV7-2 to TRBJ2-1, with 11 bases aligning to TRBD2. Germline V gives CDR1 SGHTA, CDR2 FQGNSA. Unmatched junction bases numbered 12, after V lost 3 bases and J lost 2 bases. CDR3 length: 19 residues. The CDR3 coding sequence is TGTGCCAGCAGCTTCCCGGGACTAGCGGTGAGAGGCGCCTACAATGAGCAGTTCTTC. Protein: CASSFPGLAVRGAYNEQFF. Using reference TRBV7-2 and TRBJ2-1 for the parts outside the CDR3, the full variable domain is GAGVSQSPSNKVTEKGKDVELRCDPISGHTALYWYRQSLGQGLEFLIYFQGNSAPDKSGLPSDRFSAERTGGSVSTLTIQRTQQEDSAVYLCASSFPGLAVRGAYNEQFFGPGTRLTVL.

The chain recombines TRBV11-2 with TRBJ1-5; unclear D gene. Trimming stripped 3 bases from V and 6 bases from J, with 9 bases between. CDR3 length equals 13 residues. The germline V gene encodes CDR1 SGHAT and CDR2 FQNNGV. The CDR3, as DNA: TGTGCCAGCAGCTTCGGGGTAGGTCAGCCCCAGCATTTT. Translated, it gives CASSFGVGQPQHF.

This clone was seen a single time. The genes are TRBV5-4 and TRBJ2-3, with 9 bases identical to TRBD2. The CDR3 sequence is 15 residues long. The V and J ends lost 5 bases and 6 bases, in that order; junction bases with no gene match: 10. The germline V gene has CDR1 SGHNT and CDR2 YYREEE (reference sequence). This chain's CDR3 is CASSIGGGRADTQYF. In DNA form, the CDR3 reads TGTGCCAGCAGTATTGGCGGCGGGAGGGCGGATACGCAGTATTTT.

The CDR3, as DNA: TGTGCCAGCAGCCAAGATCCGGGAGCAGCCAAGACCCAGTACTTC. It codes for CASSQDPGAAKTQYF. This chain connects TRBV14 to TRBJ2-5; D might be TRBD2 (6 bases). The CDR3 runs to 15 residues. The V and J ends lost 0 bases and 6 bases respectively, with 14 bases between them. Germline CDR1 and CDR2: SGHDN and FVKESK.

The chain combines TRBV19 with TRBJ2-2; TRBD1 matches 11 bases. CDR3 length equals 15 residues. With V trimmed by 3 bases and J by 7 bases, 4 bases remained unmatched. Germline CDR1 and CDR2: LNHDA and SQIVND (reference sequence). The CDR3 region is CASSIWTGGNGELFF. In DNA, the CDR3 is TGTGCCAGTAGTATCTGGACAGGGGGCAACGGGGAGCTGTTTTTT.

Remarks on this clone: At one of its ends the junction is not consistent with the germline gene, which may arise from a read error. The J gene is TRBJ1-1, the V gene TRBV7-9; possible D gene TRBD1, 5 bases. The CDR3 spans 12 residues. Germline V lookup: CDR1 SEHNR, CDR2 FQNEAQ (reference sequence). DNA for the CDR3: TGTTCCAGCACCGGACAGAACACTGAAGCTTTCTTT. Translation: CSSTGQNTEAFF.

The rearrangement uses TRBV5-1 and TRBJ1-1; TRBD1 aligns across 11 bases. CDR1 and CDR2 (germline): SGHRS, YFSETQ. Unmatched junction bases numbered 3, after V lost 7 bases and J lost 7 bases. This CDR3 is built from 12 residues. The CDR3 DNA follows: TGCGCCAGCTGGGGACAGGGGGATGAAGCTTTCTTT. Translated: CASWGQGDEAFF.

J is TRBJ2-5 and V is TRBV11-2; TRBD2 matches at 9 bases. V was pared by 7 bases and J by 5 bases, with 14 bases of the junction left unmatched. The CDR3 contains 16 residues. Germline CDR1 and CDR2: SGHAT and FQNNGV. DNA for the CDR3: TGTGCCAGCATCCCCATCCCGAGGCGGGAGGGGGAGACCCAGTACTTC. This gives the protein CASIPIPRREGETQYF.

V gene TRBV19 combines with J gene TRBJ2-7; TRBD1 agrees at 10 bases. CDR3 size: 13 residues. The trim removed 10 bases at V and 1 base at J, leaving 4 bases unmatched. Germline V gene data show CDR1 as LNHDA and CDR2 as SQIVND (reference sequence). In nucleotides, the CDR3 is TGTGCCACACGGGACAGGGGATCCTACGAGCAGTACTTC. It specifies CATRDRGSYEQYF.

The chain combines TRBV5-4 with TRBJ1-2; no reliable D call. The CDR3 loop spans 13 amino acids. Germline V gene sequence: CDR1 SGHNT, CDR2 YYREEE (reference sequence). The V end was cut by 1 base, the J end by 2 bases, with 6 bases between. Written as DNA, the CDR3 is TGTGCCAGCAGCTTGCCAGTGAACTATGGCTACACCTTC. It specifies CASSLPVNYGYTF.

The chain couples TRBV30 to TRBJ1-2; D uncertain. CDR1 GTSNPN and CDR2 SVGIG come from the germline V gene (reference sequence). The CDR3 consists of 14 residues. V was shortened by 2 bases and J by 3 bases, with 13 bases between the two germline ends. In nucleotides, the CDR3 is TGTGCCTGGAGTTGGTTTGGGAGGGACTATGGCTACACCTTC. As protein: CAWSWFGRDYGYTF. Based on the CDR3 plus reference TRBV30 and TRBJ1-2, the full variable domain is SQTIHQWPATLVQPVGSPLSLECTVEGTSNPNLYWYRQAAGRGLQLLFYSVGIGQISSEVPQNLSASRPQDRQFILSSKKLLLSDSGFYLCAWSWFGRDYGYTFGSGTRLTVV.

The V call is TRBV19, the J call TRBJ2-2; 11 bases match TRBD2. This CDR3 is 16 amino acids long. The V segment lost 11 bases and the J segment 3 bases; nucleotides outside the gene matches: 11. Germline values: CDR1 LNHDA, CDR2 SQIVND (reference sequence). The CDR3 nucleotides read TGTGCCGGATCCTGGGGGACTAGCGGTGACACCGGGGAGCTGTTTTTT. This gives the protein CAGSWGTSGDTGELFF.

The chain is built from TRBV15 and TRBJ2-1, with 8 bases fitting TRBD2. V gave up 1 base and J gave up 3 bases; unmatched junction bases: 5. In germline, CDR1 is LNHNV, CDR2 YYDKDF (reference sequence). The CDR3 has 16 residues. As DNA, the CDR3 is TGTGCCACCAGCAGAGGAAGGAGCGGGAGCTACAATGAGCAGTTCTTC. Translation gives CATSRGRSGSYNEQFF.

The V gene is TRBV5-1, the J gene TRBJ1-4; TRBD1 matches 9 bases. This CDR3 has 15 amino acids. The ends lost 3 bases at V and 6 bases at J; junction bases unmatched: 6. Per the germline V gene, CDR1 is SGHRS and CDR2 is YFSETQ. CDR3 in DNA: TGCGCCAGCAGCTCGCGGACAGGGGATGATGAAAAACTGTTTTTT. As protein: CASSSRTGDDEKLFF.

The chain couples TRBV28 to TRBJ2-7; D is uncertain. Germline assignment: CDR1 MDHEN and CDR2 SYDVKM. The CDR3 length is 13 residues. Trimming cost V 3 bases and J 3 bases, with 9 bases left between them. The CDR3 nucleotides are TGTGCCAGCAGTTTGGCCCTTTTCTACGAGCAGTACTTC. It translates to CASSLALFYEQYF.

The chain joins TRBV4-2 to TRBJ1-3; D unresolved. The CDR3 consists of 15 residues. CDR1 and CDR2 (germline): LGHNA, YNFKEQ. V shed 1 base and J shed 0 bases, with 7 bases lying between them. CDR3 loop: CASSQVQRSGNTIYF. Here the CDR3 DNA reads TGTGCCAGCAGCCAAGTACAACGCTCTGGAAACACCATATATTTT.